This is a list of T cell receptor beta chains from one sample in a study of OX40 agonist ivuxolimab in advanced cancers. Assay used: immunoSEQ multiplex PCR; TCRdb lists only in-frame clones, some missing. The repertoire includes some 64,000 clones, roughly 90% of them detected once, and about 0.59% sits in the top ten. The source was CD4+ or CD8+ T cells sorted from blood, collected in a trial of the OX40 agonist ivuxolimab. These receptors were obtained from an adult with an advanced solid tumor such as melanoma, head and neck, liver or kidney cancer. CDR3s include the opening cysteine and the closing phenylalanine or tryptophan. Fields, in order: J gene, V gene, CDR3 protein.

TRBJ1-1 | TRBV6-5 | CASIGNTNTEAFF
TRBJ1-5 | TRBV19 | CATKPGRRNQPQHF
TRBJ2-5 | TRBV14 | CASSDRYGAETQYF
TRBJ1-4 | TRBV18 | CASSPINLLGQTNEKLFF
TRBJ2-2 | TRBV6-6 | CASSYLVTGELFF
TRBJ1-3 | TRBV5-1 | CASSRDSPRNTIYF
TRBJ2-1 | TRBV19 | CASSSGTDYSYNEQFF
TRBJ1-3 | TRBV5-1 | CASRPAPAGAFTSSGSTIYF
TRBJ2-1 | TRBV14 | CASSQEASGETGEQFF
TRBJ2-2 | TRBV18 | CASSQEELAGSGELFF
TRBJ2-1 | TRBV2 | CASRRQGDNEQFF
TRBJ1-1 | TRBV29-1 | CSGINTEAFF
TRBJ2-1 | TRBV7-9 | CASSPSGGPYYEQFF
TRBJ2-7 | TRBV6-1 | CASKVAGAHEQYF
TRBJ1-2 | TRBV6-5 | CASTDQGRNGYTF
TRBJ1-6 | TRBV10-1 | CANPFRTEDNSPLHF
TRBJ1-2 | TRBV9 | CASSVGYGYTF
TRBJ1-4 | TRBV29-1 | CSVEAPGGREKLFF
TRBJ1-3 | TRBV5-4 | CASSLDRGRNTIYF
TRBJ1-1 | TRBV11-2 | CASSSQGLLTEAFF
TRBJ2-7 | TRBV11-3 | CASSFRRRTGKGYEQYF
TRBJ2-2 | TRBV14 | CASSRGEYGELFF
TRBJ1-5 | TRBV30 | CAWSTRGMQPQHF
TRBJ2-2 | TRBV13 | CASSSQGRWDTGELFF
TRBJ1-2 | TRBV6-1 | CASGGNYGYTF
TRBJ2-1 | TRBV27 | CASSLSQGVAWFF
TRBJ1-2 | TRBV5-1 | CASSWDRGVYYTF
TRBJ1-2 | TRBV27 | CASRRTGGNYGYTF
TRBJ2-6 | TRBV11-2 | CASSFRGPGANVLTF
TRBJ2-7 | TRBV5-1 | CASSLALEKAYEQYF
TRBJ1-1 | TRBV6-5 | CASSRTGETEAFF
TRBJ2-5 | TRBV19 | CASSMQETQYF
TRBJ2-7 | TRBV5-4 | CASSLEGPHSEQYF
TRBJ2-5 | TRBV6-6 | CASSYTDRVEETQYF
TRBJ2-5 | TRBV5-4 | CASSPGTQETQYF
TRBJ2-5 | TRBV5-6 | CASSPPGQQETQYF
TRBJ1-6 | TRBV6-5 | CASRGQGNSPLHF
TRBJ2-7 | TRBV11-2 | CASSFGSVTGHEQYF